The 11 T cell receptor beta chains below all came from one sample that was sequenced in a study of human T cells and chemical hapten exposure. Time point described: patch test 1, 2 weeks after DPC sensitization. The treatment here: therapeutic diphenylcyclopropenone sensitization with weekly scalp DPC. TCRdb independently ran MiXCR on the RACE reads; one entry per CDR3 protein. The sample contains 180,000 or so distinct CDR3 sequences, about 22% of which appear only once. Sequences were derived from whole blood, sampled in connection with sensitization to the hapten diphenylcyclopropenone (DPC). Every receptor here comes from a woman aged 45-60 years with alopecia areata. Some clones in this sample may be carry-over from other donors' samples.

This clonotype was seen only a few times. The genes are TRBV11-2 and TRBJ2-3; D gene unclear. The germline CDR1 and CDR2 sequences are SGHAT and FQNNGV. V was shortened by 1 base and J by 1 base, with 15 bases between the two germline ends. The length of the CDR3 is 17 residues. CDR3 amino acids: CASSLVFGGLGTDTQYF. As DNA, the CDR3 is TGTGCCAGCAGCTTAGTCTTTGGTGGATTGGGCACAGATACGCAGTATTTT.

This clonotype was seen more than once but under ten times. The chain employs TRBV21-1 and TRBJ2-1; the table's D call, TRBD2, was not checked against the DNA. TRBV21-1 is a documented pseudogene. The CDR3 has 15 residues. The CDR3 is CASSKAPGLVDEQFF. Written as DNA, the CDR3 is TGTGCCAGCAGCAAAGCGCCCGGACTAGTTGATGAGCAGTTCTTC.

This clonotype was picked up many times. This chain joins TRBV5-6 and TRBJ1-2; 8 bases fit TRBD1. The germline V gene has CDR1 SGHDT and CDR2 YYEEEE. The CDR3 runs to 18 residues. The trim removed 0 bases at V and 0 bases at J, leaving 10 bases unmatched. Here the CDR3 DNA reads TGTGCCAGCAGCTTGGACGCAGGGACAGGATTAGCTAACTATGGCTACACCTTC. Translated, it gives CASSLDAGTGLANYGYTF.

The V gene is TRBV6-5, the J gene TRBJ1-6; D gene ambiguous. This CDR3 has 13 residues. Looked up from germline, CDR1 is MNHEY and CDR2 is SVGAGI. V shed 11 bases and J shed 8 bases, with 16 bases lying between them. CDR3 sequence reads: CASGRGRDSPLHF. In DNA form, the CDR3 reads TGTGCCTCCGGCCGGGGTCGGGATTCACCCCTCCACTTT.

This clonotype was found once. V gene TRBV13 combines with J gene TRBJ2-2; TRBD2 aligns across 8 bases. The CDR3 totals 18 residues. J lost 6 bases, V lost 0 bases, and 12 bases had no gene match. CDR1 PRHDT and CDR2 FYEKMQ come from the germline V gene (reference sequence). The DNA of the CDR3 is TGTGCCAGCAGCTTAGGCCCTCGGCGAGCGGGAGAGTCCGGGGAGCTGTTTTTT. Its translation: CASSLGPRRAGESGELFF.

This clonotype has only a few counts. Its ends do not fully match the called genes, so a read error is possible. The chain has TRBV7-9 and TRBJ2-5; the match to TRBD2 covers 15 bases. This CDR3 contains 14 residues. Per germline, CDR1 SEHNR and CDR2 FQNEAQ (reference sequence). CDR3 region: CASSLAGLAGGSFF. The CDR3 nucleotides are TGTGCCAGCAGCTTAGCGGGACTAGCGGGAGGTTCCTTCTTC.

V gene TRBV3-1 combines with J gene TRBJ1-1; 7 bases line up with TRBD1. Germline values: CDR1 LGHDT, CDR2 YNNKEL (reference sequence). The junction had 5 bases not matched to a gene; V was cut back by 4 bases and J by 9 bases. The CDR3 spans 12 residues. The CDR3 DNA is TGTGCCAGCAGCCGGGACAGCGGCCAAGCTTTCTTT. Translated: CASSRDSGQAFF. Drawing the rest from reference TRBV3-1 and TRBJ1-1, the complete variable domain is DTAVSQTPKYLVTQMGNDKSIKCEQNLGHDTMYWYKQDSKKFLKIMFSYNNKELIINETVPNRFSPKSPDKAHLNLHINSLELGDSAVYFCASSRDSGQAFFGQGTRLTVV.

This clonotype has ten or more counts. The V call is TRBV9, the J call TRBJ2-7; TRBD2 might be the D (6 bases). This CDR3 has 12 residues. Trimming took off 4 bases at V and 7 bases at J, with 12 bases between the two ends. Germline lookup yields CDR1 SGDLS and CDR2 YYNGEE. Here the CDR3 DNA reads TGTGCCAGCAGCCCGGGGGAAGGGGAGCAGTACTTC. Protein sequence: CASSPGEGEQYF.

This chain's CDR3 is CAIRRGPGTGSSPLHF. For the CDR3, the DNA is TGTGCCATCAGGAGAGGTCCCGGGACAGGGTCCTCACCCCTCCACTTT. This chain connects TRBV10-3 to TRBJ1-6, with TRBD1 identical over 9 bases. This CDR3 region has 16 residues. Germline assignment: CDR1 ENHRY and CDR2 SYGVKD. Trimming removed 6 bases from V and 10 bases from J; junction bases left unmatched: 13.

This chain connects TRBV7-3 to TRBJ2-5; TRBD2 matches at 9 bases. The germline V gene encodes CDR1 SGHTA and CDR2 FQGTGA. This CDR3 spans 19 amino acids. Trimming cost V 5 bases and J 0 bases; bases outside gene matches: 16. DNA for the CDR3: TGTGCCAGCAGCGCCGCAGCCCCCGGGACTAGCAGTTACCAAGAGACCCAGTACTTC. Its protein is CASSAAAPGTSSYQETQYF. The variable domain in full, completed from reference TRBV7-3 and TRBJ2-5, reads GAGVSQTPSNKVTEKGKYVELRCDPISGHTALYWYRQSLGQGPEFLIYFQGTGAADDSGLPNDRFFAVRPEGSVSTLKIQRTERGDSAVYLCASSAAAPGTSSYQETQYFGPGTRLLVL.

This chain links TRBV3-1 with TRBJ2-5; D is tentatively TRBD1 or TRBD2 (6 bases each). Germline V gives CDR1 LGHDT, CDR2 YNNKEL (reference sequence). The V and J ends lost 4 bases and 5 bases respectively, with 23 bases between them. The CDR3 sequence is 17 residues long. The CDR3 loop is CASSPEGGTRSGETQYF. The DNA of the CDR3 is TGTGCCAGCAGCCCCGAAGGCGGGACAAGGTCGGGCGAGACCCAGTACTTC.